This T cell receptor beta chain was recorded in a study of PD-1 blockade in classical Hodgkin lymphoma. All the patients suffered relapse after autologous stem cell transplantation, and brentuximab vedotin exposure differed. Clones were read by immunoSEQ multiplex PCR, and TCRdb kept only the in-frame ones, dropping some. The sample shows under 7,500 clones, around 80% of them seen only once. CDR1 is SNHLY, CDR2 FYNNEI, per germline. CDR3 size: 14 residues. The ends were cut back, 3 bases at V and 7 bases at J, with 13 bases in the middle. Sample: peripheral blood mononuclear cells (PBMCs), taken before the second cycle of nivolumab. This chain uses TRBV2 with TRBJ1-5, with D hard to call. This clonotype was sampled from a human donor with classical Hodgkin lymphoma. This CDR3 is CASSEDPFGQPQHF. Here the CDR3 DNA reads TGTGCCAGCAGTGAGGATCCATTCGGCCAGCCCCAGCATTTT.